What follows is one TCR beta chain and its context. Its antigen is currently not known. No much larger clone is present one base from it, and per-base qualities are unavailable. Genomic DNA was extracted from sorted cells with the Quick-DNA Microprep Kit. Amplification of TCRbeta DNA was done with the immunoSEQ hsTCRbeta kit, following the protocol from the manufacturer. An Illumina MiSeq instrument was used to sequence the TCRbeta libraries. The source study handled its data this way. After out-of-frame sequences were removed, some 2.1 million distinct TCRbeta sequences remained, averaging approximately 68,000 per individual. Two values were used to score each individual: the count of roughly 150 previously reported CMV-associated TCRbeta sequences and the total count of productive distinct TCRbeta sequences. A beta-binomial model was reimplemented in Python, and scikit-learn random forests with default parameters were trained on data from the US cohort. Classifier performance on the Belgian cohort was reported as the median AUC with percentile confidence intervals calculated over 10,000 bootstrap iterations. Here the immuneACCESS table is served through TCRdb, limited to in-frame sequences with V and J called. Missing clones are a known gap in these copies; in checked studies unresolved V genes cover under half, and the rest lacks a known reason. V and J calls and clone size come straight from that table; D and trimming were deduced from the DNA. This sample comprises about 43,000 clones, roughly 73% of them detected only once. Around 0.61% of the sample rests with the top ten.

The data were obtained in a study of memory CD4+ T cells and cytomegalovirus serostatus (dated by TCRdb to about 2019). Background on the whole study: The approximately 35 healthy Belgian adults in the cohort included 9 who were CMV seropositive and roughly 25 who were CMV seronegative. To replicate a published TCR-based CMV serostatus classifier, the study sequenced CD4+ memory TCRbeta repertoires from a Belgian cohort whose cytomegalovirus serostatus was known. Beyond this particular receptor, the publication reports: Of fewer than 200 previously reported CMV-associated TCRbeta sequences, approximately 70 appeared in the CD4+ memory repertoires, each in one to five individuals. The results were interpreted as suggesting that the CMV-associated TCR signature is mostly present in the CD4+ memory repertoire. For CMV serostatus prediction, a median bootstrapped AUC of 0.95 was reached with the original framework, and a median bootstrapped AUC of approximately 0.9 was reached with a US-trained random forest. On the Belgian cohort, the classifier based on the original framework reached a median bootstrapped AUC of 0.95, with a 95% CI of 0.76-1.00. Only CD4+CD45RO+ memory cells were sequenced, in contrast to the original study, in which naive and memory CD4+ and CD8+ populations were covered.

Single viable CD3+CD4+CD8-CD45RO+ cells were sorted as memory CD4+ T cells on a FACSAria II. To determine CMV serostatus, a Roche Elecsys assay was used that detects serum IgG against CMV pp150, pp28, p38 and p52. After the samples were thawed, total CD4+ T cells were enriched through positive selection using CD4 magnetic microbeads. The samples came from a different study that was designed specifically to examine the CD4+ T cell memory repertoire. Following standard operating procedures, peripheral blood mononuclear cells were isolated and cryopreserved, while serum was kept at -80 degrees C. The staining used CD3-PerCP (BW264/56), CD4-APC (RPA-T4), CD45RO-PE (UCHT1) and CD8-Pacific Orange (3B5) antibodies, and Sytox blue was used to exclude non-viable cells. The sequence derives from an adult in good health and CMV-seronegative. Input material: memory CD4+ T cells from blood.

Here is the DNA: TGTGCCAGCAGACAGGGGTCCTCCTACGAGCAGTACTTC. This yields the protein CASRQGSSYEQYF. The chain employs TRBV2 and TRBJ2-7, and TRBD1 matches 7 of the central bases. At the junction V is shortened by 6 bases and J by 0 bases; bases outside the gene matches: 2. Sequences SNHLY (CDR1) and FYNNEI (CDR2) are obtained from the germline V gene. The CDR3 sequence holds 13 residues, the cysteine and phenylalanine included. Of the read, only the CDR3 DNA is kept; its 39 bases are in frame from base 1. This CDR3, with the reference TRBV2 and TRBJ2-7 proteins standing in past its ends, gives the full variable domain EPEVTQTPSHQVTQMGQEVILRCVPISNHLYFYWYRQILGQKVEFLVSFYNNEISEKSEIFDDQFSVERPDGSNFTLKIRSTKLEDSAMYFCASRQGSSYEQYFGPGTRLTVT.